Shown below are 29 T cell receptor beta chains from a single sample sequenced in a study of CD8+ T cells in alopecia areata. TCR sequencing used cDNA made by reverse transcription of extracted RNA. The table came from immunoSEQ multiplex PCR; TCRdb's copy has only in-frame clones and leaves some out. This table has almost 250,000 clones, under 80% appearing once. The sample was CD4+ T cells sorted from blood, taken at week 0. Every receptor here comes from a human donor with alopecia areata.

This clone occurred a few times. The gene calls are TRBV29-1 and TRBJ2-6; D is possibly TRBD2 (5 bases). CDR3 length: 14 residues. CDR1 is SQVTM and CDR2 is ANQGSEA in the germline V gene. The ends were cut back, 6 bases at V and 9 bases at J, with 18 bases in the middle. The CDR3 reads CSVASGRDLNVLTF. The CDR3 DNA is TGCAGCGTCGCCTCCGGACGGGATCTCAACGTCCTGACTTTC.

The chain recombines TRBV7-9 with TRBJ1-3, with D uncertain. CDR3 length: 15 residues. Germline V gives CDR1 SEHNR, CDR2 FQNEAQ (reference sequence). V was cut by 2 bases and J by 4 bases, with 12 bases left in between. As DNA, the CDR3 is TGTGCCAGCAGCTTACCCAACAGAAAAGGAAACACCATATATTTT. Its protein is CASSLPNRKGNTIYF.

This clone came up a few times. The chain links TRBV5-1 to TRBJ1-2; 7 bases agree with TRBD1. After removal of 3 bases from V and 4 bases from J, the junction contained 6 bases not matched to a gene. The CDR3 has 14 amino acids. CDR1 and CDR2 (germline): SGHRS, YFSETQ. The CDR3 reads CASSWARDSYGYTF. The CDR3 DNA reads as TGCGCCAGCAGCTGGGCTCGGGACAGCTATGGCTACACCTTC.

The rearrangement links TRBV7-3 to TRBJ1-1; D perhaps matches TRBD1 (6 bases). This CDR3 is 15 amino acids long. The germline gives CDR1 SGHTA, CDR2 FQGTGA. V gave up 0 bases and J gave up 4 bases, with 12 bases separating them. Here the CDR3 reads CASSLTRGRATEAFF. The DNA of the CDR3 is TGTGCCAGCAGCTTAACAAGGGGGAGGGCCACTGAAGCTTTCTTT.

This chain links TRBV7-6 with TRBJ1-6, with D unresolved. Per the germline V gene, CDR1 is SGHVS and CDR2 is FNYEAQ. This CDR3 is 11 amino acids long. V lost 11 bases and J 9 bases, leaving 11 bases between the germline ends. The CDR3 region is CASGVRSPLHF. For the CDR3, the DNA is TGTGCCTCGGGAGTTCGTTCACCCCTCCACTTT.

The chain uses TRBV11-2 and TRBJ2-3; no definite D call. The CDR3 contains 11 residues. The germline V gene has CDR1 SGHAT and CDR2 FQNNGV. V was clipped by 5 bases and J by 9 bases, with 9 bases between them. The CDR3 DNA reads as TGTGCCAGCAGCCCCTATGAGACGCAGTATTTT. Translation gives CASSPYETQYF.

The chain is built from TRBV10-3 and TRBJ1-2; the match to TRBD1 covers 7 bases. Germline CDR1 ENHRY, CDR2 SYGVKD. CDR3 length equals 15 residues. V gave up 2 bases and J gave up 4 bases; unmatched junction bases: 7. The CDR3 DNA follows: TGTGCCATCAGTGAGACAACAGGGGTCGGCTATGGCTACACCTTC. Its translation is CAISETTGVGYGYTF.

The chain has TRBV30 and TRBJ1-5, with TRBD1 as a possible D gene (5 bases). This CDR3 region has 18 residues. Trimming removed 0 bases from V and 3 bases from J, with 21 bases in between. Germline lookup yields CDR1 GTSNPN and CDR2 SVGIG (reference sequence). CDR3 amino acids: CAWSVGRGSTIVNQPQHF. The CDR3 coding sequence is TGTGCCTGGAGTGTAGGCCGGGGCTCGACGATAGTCAATCAGCCCCAGCATTTT. The variable domain in full, with the rest retrieved from reference TRBV30 and TRBJ1-5, is SQTIHQWPATLVQPVGSPLSLECTVEGTSNPNLYWYRQAAGRGLQLLFYSVGIGQISSEVPQNLSASRPQDRQFILSSKKLLLSDSGFYLCAWSVGRGSTIVNQPQHFGDGTRLSIL.

This clone turned up a few times. This sequence joins TRBV4-2 and TRBJ2-4, with 11 bases that match TRBD2. The V segment lost 4 bases and the J segment 8 bases; nucleotides outside the gene matches: 4. Per germline, CDR1 LGHNA and CDR2 YNFKEQ. This CDR3 spans 14 amino acids. CDR3 region: CASSRGLAADIQYF. CDR3 bases: TGTGCCAGCAGCCGGGGACTAGCGGCGGACATTCAGTACTTC.

This sequence joins TRBV29-1 and TRBJ2-5; TRBD1 might be the D (6 bases). V was shortened by 8 bases and J by 7 bases, with 17 bases between the two germline ends. Germline V lookup: CDR1 SQVTM, CDR2 ANQGSEA. CDR3 length: 12 residues. The CDR3 is CSTRDTGGTQYF. The CDR3 DNA sequence: TGCAGCACCCGGGACACGGGCGGGACCCAGTACTTC.

Worth noting for this clone: The sample has other DNA sequences that encode this CDR3 too. The chain recombines TRBV29-1 with TRBJ2-5, with D possibly matching TRBD1 (6 bases). The CDR3 runs to 12 residues. With 4 bases removed from V and 0 bases from J, the gap between germline ends came to 6 bases. The germline V gene has CDR1 SQVTM and CDR2 ANQGSEA. The CDR3 sequence: CSVGGHQETQYF. CDR3 nucleotides: TGCAGCGTTGGGGGGCACCAAGAGACCCAGTACTTC.

This clone was detected once. The chain recombines TRBV6-6 with TRBJ2-5; the D gene is possibly TRBD2 (6 bases). The V gene's germline CDR1 is MNHNY and CDR2 SVGAGI (reference sequence). The length of the CDR3 is 15 residues. Trimming took 6 bases from V and 4 from J, leaving 18 bases between them. CDR3 region: CASRSLLASGETQYF. The CDR3 coding sequence is TGTGCCAGCAGATCCCTACTAGCATCGGGAGAGACCCAGTACTTC.

This rearrangement joins TRBV4-2 to TRBJ2-7; 10 positions agree with TRBD1. CDR1 is LGHNA and CDR2 is YNFKEQ in the germline V gene. This CDR3 has 16 amino acids. J was trimmed by 6 bases and V by 1 base; bases with no gene match: 9. CDR3 amino acids: CASSQAEDRGHLEQYF. The CDR3, as DNA: TGTGCCAGCAGCCAAGCGGAAGACAGGGGGCATCTCGAGCAGTACTTC.

The rearrangement links TRBV6-5 to TRBJ1-1; 7 bases match TRBD1. Trimming took 4 bases from V and 9 from J; bases not matched to a gene: 5. The CDR3 length is 12 residues. In germline, CDR1 is MNHEY, CDR2 SVGAGI. The CDR3 nucleotides are TGTGCCAGCAGTTCCGCGGACAGGCAAGCTTTCTTT. It encodes CASSSADRQAFF.

The chain employs TRBV2 and TRBJ2-1; possibly TRBD1 for D (5 bases). Deletions cut 1 base from V and 12 bases from J, with 22 bases between. In germline, CDR1 is SNHLY, CDR2 FYNNEI. The CDR3 has 16 amino acids. As DNA, the CDR3 is TGTGCCAGCAGTGAAGAAATAGGGGCCCTTATATATGCGCAGTTCTTC. Residues: CASSEEIGALIYAQFF.

As concerns this clone: Other DNA sequences in this specimen translate into the identical CDR3. The V call is TRBV30, the J call TRBJ1-1; tentative D call: TRBD1 (5 bases). The CDR3 spans 13 residues. Trimming pared 2 bases from V and 3 bases from J, leaving 10 bases between. CDR1 GTSNPN and CDR2 SVGIG come from the germline V gene (reference sequence). This CDR3 reads CAWSSRGDTEAFF. The DNA for the CDR3 is TGTGCCTGGAGTTCACGAGGGGACACTGAAGCTTTCTTT. The full variable domain, with the rest looked up from reference TRBV30 and TRBJ1-1, is SQTIHQWPATLVQPVGSPLSLECTVEGTSNPNLYWYRQAAGRGLQLLFYSVGIGQISSEVPQNLSASRPQDRQFILSSKKLLLSDSGFYLCAWSSRGDTEAFFGQGTRLTVV.

This chain links TRBV7-9 with TRBJ1-4; D is unresolved. CDR1 and CDR2 from the germline V gene are SEHNR and FQNEAQ (reference sequence). The CDR3 covers 13 residues. V was clipped by 4 bases and J by 4 bases, with 7 bases between them. DNA of the CDR3: TGTGCCAGCAGCTACCAGGTTAATGAAAAACTGTTTTTT. Amino acids: CASSYQVNEKLFF.

This clone was counted between two and nine times. V and J are TRBV10-3 and TRBJ2-2; 8 nucleotides agree with TRBD1. Germline CDR1 reads ENHRY; CDR2 reads SYGVKD. The CDR3 contains 15 residues. Trimming at V came to 10 bases and at J to 2 bases, leaving 9 bases not matched to a gene. In DNA, the CDR3 is TGTGCCACCCGTCCTGGGACAGGCAACACCGGGGAGCTGTTTTTT. Translating gives CATRPGTGNTGELFF.

This clone was observed a handful of times. This chain uses TRBV18 with TRBJ2-3, with a tentative D call TRBD1 (6 bases). This CDR3 spans 16 amino acids. Germline V gene data show CDR1 as KGHSH and CDR2 as LQKENI. Trimming cost V 3 bases and J 0 bases, with 13 bases left between them. The CDR3 DNA reads TGTGCCAGCTCACCTACGTGGGGGCTTAGCACAGATACGCAGTATTTT. The encoded protein is CASSPTWGLSTDTQYF.

This clone has only a few counts. The chain uses TRBV10-3 and TRBJ1-1; perhaps TRBD1 as D (5 bases). V was shortened by 8 bases and J by 5 bases, with 12 bases between the two germline ends. The CDR3 extends over 12 amino acids. The germline gives CDR1 ENHRY, CDR2 SYGVKD. The CDR3 region has the DNA TGTGCCATCCGAGATGGGGGAACTGAAGCTTTCTTT. It codes for CAIRDGGTEAFF.

The chain joins TRBV2 to TRBJ2-5; 9 bases fit TRBD2. Losses at the gene ends were 4 bases for V and 3 bases for J; bases not matched to a gene: 6. Germline CDR1 SNHLY, CDR2 FYNNEI. The CDR3 is 15 residues long. This CDR3 reads CASSGPSSGEETQYF. CDR3 DNA: TGTGCCAGCAGTGGACCGTCTAGCGGGGAAGAGACCCAGTACTTC.

This clone was found once. The CDR3 reads CASSQDLVGTQYF. The CDR3, as DNA: TGTGCCAGCAGCCAAGATCTCGTAGGGACCCAGTACTTC. The V gene is TRBV14, the J gene TRBJ2-5; D not resolved. The germline V gene encodes CDR1 SGHDN and CDR2 FVKESK. This CDR3 has 13 residues. V was pared by 0 bases and J by 7 bases, with 9 bases between.

The V and J genes are TRBV4-2 and TRBJ2-5; 7 bases fit TRBD1. The CDR3 spans 15 residues. V shed 4 bases, J shed 4 bases, and the junction held 9 bases outside the gene matches. The germline gives CDR1 LGHNA, CDR2 YNFKEQ. CDR3 bases: TGTGCCAGCAGCCCCCGAAGAGGGGGCTCAGAGACCCAGTACTTC. Translation gives CASSPRRGGSETQYF.

The CDR3 loop reads CAWSVPRTYEQYF. The CDR3 DNA is TGTGCCTGGAGTGTACCCAGGACCTACGAGCAGTACTTC. The genes are TRBV30 and TRBJ2-7; D call uncertain. Per the germline V gene, CDR1 is GTSNPN and CDR2 is SVGIG (reference sequence). Trimming took 0 bases from V and 2 from J, leaving 8 bases between them. This CDR3 contains 13 residues.

This rearrangement joins TRBV30 to TRBJ1-6; D possibly corresponds to TRBD1 (6 bases). This CDR3 spans 13 amino acids. CDR1 is GTSNPN and CDR2 is SVGIG in the germline V gene (reference sequence). V lost 7 bases and J 10 bases, leaving 17 bases between the germline ends. This CDR3 is CALLGGANSPLHF. The CDR3 nucleotides read TGTGCCTTGTTAGGGGGGGCGAACTCACCCCTCCACTTT. Complete variable domain (other parts from reference TRBV30 and TRBJ1-6): SQTIHQWPATLVQPVGSPLSLECTVEGTSNPNLYWYRQAAGRGLQLLFYSVGIGQISSEVPQNLSASRPQDRQFILSSKKLLLSDSGFYLCALLGGANSPLHFGNGTRLTVT.

This chain links TRBV19 with TRBJ2-6, with D uncertain. The CDR3 spans 17 residues. The V and J ends lost 3 bases and 0 bases respectively, with 12 bases between them. CDR1 is LNHDA, CDR2 SQIVND, per germline (reference sequence). The CDR3 reads CASSIVGESSGANVLTF. CDR3 sequence (DNA): TGTGCCAGTAGTATCGTTGGCGAAAGCTCTGGGGCCAACGTCCTGACTTTC.

J is TRBJ1-1 and V is TRBV7-2, with D unresolved. V shed 1 base and J shed 0 bases, with 9 bases lying between them. Germline V lookup: CDR1 SGHTA, CDR2 FQGNSA. This CDR3 is built from 15 residues. CDR3 sequence (DNA): TGTGCCAGCAGCTTAGAAACAGCCTTGAACACTGAAGCTTTCTTT. It yields the protein CASSLETALNTEAFF.

In regard to this clone: Distinct nucleotide sequences in the sample also encode this CDR3. The rearrangement links TRBV5-1 to TRBJ2-3; no clear D gene. Germline V CDR1 and CDR2: SGHRS, YFSETQ. The V end was cut by 4 bases, the J end by 4 bases, with 10 bases between. The CDR3 spans 13 residues. The CDR3 bases are TGCGCCAGCAGCCCGGAGAGAGCAGATACGCAGTATTTT. Its protein is CASSPERADTQYF.

This clone was counted only a few times. V gene TRBV27 combines with J gene TRBJ1-2, with 8 bases fitting TRBD1. CDR1 is MNHEY, CDR2 SMNVEV, per germline (reference sequence). The CDR3 loop spans 17 amino acids. V was clipped by 5 bases and J by 0 bases; unmatched bases: 11. DNA of the CDR3: TGTGCCAGCAGTACCGGACAGGGCAAACAAGCTAACTATGGCTACACCTTC. Encoded protein: CASSTGQGKQANYGYTF.